These 6 T cell receptor beta chains were all obtained from the same sample, sequenced in a study of shared clonotypes between healthy human individuals. Sequenced by immunoSEQ multiplex PCR; TCRdb stores in-frame clones only, minus some. The sample contains about 2.4 million clones, under 95% of which appear only once. Sequences were obtained from naive CD4+ T cells from PBMCs. Indicated subset: CD45RA+ positively selected. Receptor source: a man between 18 and 35 years old in good health. Some clones in this sample may be carry-over from other donors' samples.

This chain joins TRBV2 and TRBJ1-4, with TRBD1 matching over 11 bases. The V and J ends lost 6 bases and 4 bases, in that order; junction bases with no gene match: 7. The CDR3 is 16 residues long. The germline V gene has CDR1 SNHLY and CDR2 FYNNEI. The CDR3 spells CASREDRGLGNEKLFF. The DNA for the CDR3 is TGTGCCAGCAGGGAGGACAGGGGGCTTGGTAATGAAAAACTGTTTTTT.

This rearrangement joins TRBV6-5 to TRBJ2-1, with TRBD1 matching 9 bases. From germline, CDR1 is MNHEY and CDR2 SVGAGI. The junction had 15 bases not matched to a gene; V was cut back by 10 bases and J by 8 bases. The CDR3 sequence is 15 residues long. The CDR3 here is CATRRVWTGDHEQFF. The CDR3 DNA reads as TGTGCCACCCGACGAGTTTGGACAGGGGACCATGAGCAGTTCTTC.

This clone was seen only once. The chain recombines TRBV5-4 with TRBJ2-3; maybe TRBD1 (5 bases). This CDR3 comprises 15 residues. Trimming took off 3 bases at V and 1 base at J, with 12 bases between the two ends. CDR1 and CDR2 from the germline V gene are SGHNT and YYREEE (reference sequence). The DNA for the CDR3 is TGTGCCAGCAGCTGGGGCGGCCGAGGCACAGATACGCAGTATTTT. This gives the protein CASSWGGRGTDTQYF. Using reference TRBV5-4 and TRBJ2-3 for the parts outside the CDR3, the full variable domain is ETGVTQSPTHLIKTRGQQVTLRCSSQSGHNTVSWYQQALGQGPQFIFQYYREEENGRGNFPPRFSGLQFPNYSSELNVNALELDDSALYLCASSWGGRGTDTQYFGPGTRLTVL.

The chain employs TRBV28 and TRBJ1-1; tentative D call: TRBD1 (5 bases). Germline V gene sequence: CDR1 MDHEN, CDR2 SYDVKM. This CDR3 comprises 14 residues. Deletions cut 5 bases from V and 4 bases from J, with 14 bases between. This CDR3 is CASSPGTSVTEAFF. Written as DNA, the CDR3 is TGTGCCAGCAGTCCAGGGACCTCCGTCACTGAAGCTTTCTTT.

The rearrangement joins TRBV30 to TRBJ1-5, with D possibly TRBD1 on 5 matching bases. Trimming stripped 0 bases from V and 2 bases from J, with 8 bases between. The CDR3 extends over 14 amino acids. Germline CDR1 GTSNPN, CDR2 SVGIG (reference sequence). CDR3 bases: TGTGCCTGGAGTGTTATGGGGGGCAATCAGCCCCAGCATTTT. Amino acids: CAWSVMGGNQPQHF.

The genes are TRBV28 and TRBJ1-5; TRBD1 matches at 7 bases. The CDR3 is 15 residues long. The J segment lost 2 bases and the V segment lost 2 bases, leaving 3 bases of the junction unmatched. Germline V gene data show CDR1 as MDHEN and CDR2 as SYDVKM. Here the CDR3 DNA reads TGTGCCAGCAGTTTACAGGGGGGTGGCAATCAGCCCCAGCATTTT. Translated: CASSLQGGGNQPQHF. Using reference TRBV28 and TRBJ1-5 for the parts outside the CDR3, the full variable domain is DVKVTQSSRYLVKRTGEKVFLECVQDMDHENMFWYRQDPGLGLRLIYFSYDVKMKEKGDIPEGYSVSREKKERFSLILESASTNQTSMYLCASSLQGGGNQPQHFGDGTRLSIL.